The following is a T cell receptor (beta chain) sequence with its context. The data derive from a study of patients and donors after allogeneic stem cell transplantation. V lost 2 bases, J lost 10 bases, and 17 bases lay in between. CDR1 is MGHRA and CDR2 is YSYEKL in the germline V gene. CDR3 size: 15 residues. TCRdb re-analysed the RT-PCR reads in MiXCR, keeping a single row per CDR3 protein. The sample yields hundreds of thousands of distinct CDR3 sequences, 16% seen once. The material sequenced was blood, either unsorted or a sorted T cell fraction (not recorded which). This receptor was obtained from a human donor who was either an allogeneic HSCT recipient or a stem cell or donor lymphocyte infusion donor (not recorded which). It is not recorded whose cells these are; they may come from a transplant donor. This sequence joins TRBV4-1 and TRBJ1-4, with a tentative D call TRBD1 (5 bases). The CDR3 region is CASSQPTAGERKLFF. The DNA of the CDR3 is TGCGCCAGCAGCCAACCGACAGCCGGGGAGAGAAAACTGTTTTTT.